These 6 T cell receptor beta chains were all obtained from the same sample, sequenced in a study of blood T cell repertoires in COVID-19. Clones were read by immunoSEQ multiplex PCR, and TCRdb kept only the in-frame ones, dropping some. The sample includes 90,000 or so clones, 75% to 90% of them seen just once. The sequencing input was peripheral blood. The source of these receptors is a man older than 75 with active or convalescent COVID-19.

This clone came up a few times. The chain links TRBV7-9 to TRBJ1-4; 7 nucleotides agree with TRBD1. The CDR3 contains 16 residues. The ends lost 1 base at V and 8 bases at J; junction bases unmatched: 10. CDR1 SEHNR and CDR2 FQNEAQ come from the germline V gene (reference sequence). The CDR3 DNA reads TGTGCCAGCAGCTTAGTGGGATGGACAGGACCCGAAAAACTGTTTTTT. This codes for CASSLVGWTGPEKLFF.

This clone was seen once. The chain links TRBV21-1 to TRBJ2-1; TRBD2 is the table's D call, not checked against the DNA. TRBV21-1 represents a pseudogene. This CDR3 spans 18 amino acids. The CDR3, as DNA: TGTGCCAGCAGCAGATCACCTAATGGCGGGAGCACCTACAATGAGCAGTTCTTC. This codes for CASSRSPNGGSTYNEQFF.

The rearrangement uses TRBV4-2 and TRBJ2-7; D call uncertain. Trimming removed 1 base from V and 1 base from J, with 8 bases in between. This CDR3 is built from 14 residues. Germline values: CDR1 LGHNA, CDR2 YNFKEQ. This CDR3 is CASSQGEISYEQYF. CDR3 in DNA: TGTGCCAGCAGCCAAGGCGAAATTTCCTACGAGCAGTACTTC.

Only one count was recorded for this clone. This sequence joins TRBV3-1 (or the pseudogene TRBV3-2) and TRBJ2-7, with TRBD1 matching 9 bases. CDR3 length: 14 residues. Per the germline V gene, CDR1 is LGHDT and CDR2 is YNNKEL (reference sequence). Unmatched junction bases numbered 6, after V lost 4 bases and J lost 5 bases. In nucleotides, the CDR3 is TGTGCCAGCAGCCGTGGACAGGGGTCGAACGAGCAGTACTTC. This sequence encodes CASSRGQGSNEQYF.

CDR3 coding DNA: TGTGCCAGCAGCCAAGATTTAGCGGGGAATTACAATGAGCAGTTCTTC. Encoded protein: CASSQDLAGNYNEQFF. J is TRBJ2-1 and V is TRBV4-2, with 8 bases matching TRBD2. Per the germline V gene, CDR1 is LGHNA and CDR2 is YNFKEQ. The CDR3 is made up of 16 amino acids. The V gene end was trimmed by 0 bases and the J gene end by 4 bases; junction bases not matched to a gene: 5.

The chain joins TRBV30 to TRBJ2-3; D not certain. This CDR3 is built from 12 residues. With 4 bases removed from V and 6 bases from J, the gap between germline ends came to 11 bases. Germline CDR1 GTSNPN, CDR2 SVGIG (reference sequence). Written as DNA, the CDR3 is TGTGCCTGGAATGGCGGAGCGGATACGCAGTATTTT. It encodes CAWNGGADTQYF.